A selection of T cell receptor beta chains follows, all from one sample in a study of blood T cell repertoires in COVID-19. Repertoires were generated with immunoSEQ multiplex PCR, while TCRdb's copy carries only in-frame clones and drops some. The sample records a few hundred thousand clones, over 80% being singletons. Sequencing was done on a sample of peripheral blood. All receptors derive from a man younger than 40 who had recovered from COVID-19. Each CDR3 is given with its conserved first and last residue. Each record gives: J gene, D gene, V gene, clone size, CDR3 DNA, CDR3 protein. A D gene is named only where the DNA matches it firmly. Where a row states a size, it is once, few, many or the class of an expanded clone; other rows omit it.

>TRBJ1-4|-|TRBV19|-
TGTGCCAGTAGTATCGTTGGGCGTGAAAAACTGTTTTTT
CASSIVGREKLFF
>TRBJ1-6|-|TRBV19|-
TGTGCCAGTAGCTACGGGGGTCAAGGTTCACCCCTCCACTTT
CASSYGGQGSPLHF
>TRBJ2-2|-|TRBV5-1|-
TGCGCCAGCAGCTTCAACACCAGGAACACCGGGGAGCTGTTTTTT
CASSFNTRNTGELFF
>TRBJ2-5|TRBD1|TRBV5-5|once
TGTGCCAGCAGCTCATTCTACAGGGGGCGAGGCCAAGAGACCCAGTACTTC
CASSSFYRGRGQETQYF
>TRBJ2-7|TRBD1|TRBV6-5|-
TGTGCCAGCAGAAAACCGGGACAGACCTACGAGCAGTACTTC
CASRKPGQTYEQYF
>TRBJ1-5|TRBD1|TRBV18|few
TGTGCCAGCTCACCGGGGCAGGGGGCAATTCAGCCCCAGCATTTT
CASSPGQGAIQPQHF
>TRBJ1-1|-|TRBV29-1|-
TGCAGCGGCCAGGGGCTGGGGAACACTGAAGCTTTCTTT
CSGQGLGNTEAFF
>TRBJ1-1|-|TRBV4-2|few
TGTGCCAGCAGCCAAGGACAGGCAATGAACACTGAAGCTTTCTTT
CASSQGQAMNTEAFF
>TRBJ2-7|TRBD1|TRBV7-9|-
TGTGCCAGCAGCCCCCGGGACAGGGCCTACGAGCAGTACTTC
CASSPRDRAYEQYF
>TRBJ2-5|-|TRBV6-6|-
TGTGCCAGCAGTTACGGCAGGCTCCCACAAGAGACCCAGTACTTC
CASSYGRLPQETQYF
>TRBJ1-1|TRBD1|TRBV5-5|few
TGTGCCAGCAGCATAGGACAGGTTGTCTACGTCTTCACTGAAGCTTTCTTT
CASSIGQVVYVFTEAFF
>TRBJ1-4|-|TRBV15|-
TGTGCCACCATTCCCGGAGGGTCGCAGGGTGAAAAACTGTTTTTT
CATIPGGSQGEKLFF
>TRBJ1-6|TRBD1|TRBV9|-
TGTGCCAGCAGCGTAGGGGCAGGGGGCCATTCACCCCTCCACTTT
CASSVGAGGHSPLHF
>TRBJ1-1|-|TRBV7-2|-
TGTGCCAGCAGGCGCGACAGTATCATGAACACTGAAGCTTTCTTT
CASRRDSIMNTEAFF
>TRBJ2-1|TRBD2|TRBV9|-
TGTGCCAGCAGCCCCCCGTGGGGGAGCGGGGGTGGTTCGCCAAGAGCGGGTGAGCAGTTCTTC
CASSPPWGSGGGSPRAGEQFF
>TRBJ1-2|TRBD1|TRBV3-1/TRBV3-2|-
TGTGCCAGCAGCCAATGGGACAGGGAAGGATATGGCTACACCTTC
CASSQWDREGYGYTF
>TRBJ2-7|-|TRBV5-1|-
TGCGCCAGCCGTAGGGGTGGTAACTACGAGCAGTACTTC
CASRRGGNYEQYF
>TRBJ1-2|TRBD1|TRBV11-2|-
TGTGCCAGCAGCCGGGACAGGGGGTATGGCTACACCTTC
CASSRDRGYGYTF
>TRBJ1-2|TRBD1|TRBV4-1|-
TGCGCCAGCAGCGAAAGACAGGGGACTCTCGGTGGCTACACCTTC
CASSERQGTLGGYTF
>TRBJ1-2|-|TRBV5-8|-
TGTGCCAGCAGCTTGGAACAGGGCGGTGGCTACACCTTC
CASSLEQGGGYTF
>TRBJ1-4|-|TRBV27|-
TGTGCCAGCAGTGTCAGGGGTACGGATGAAAAACTGTTTTTT
CASSVRGTDEKLFF
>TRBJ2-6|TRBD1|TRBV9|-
TGTGCCAGCACCGTCGGGACAGGGGTTTCTGGGGCCAACGTCCTGACTTTC
CASTVGTGVSGANVLTF
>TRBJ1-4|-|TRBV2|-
TGTGCCAGCAGTGGTGACCGGGACTGGACTGAAAAACTGTTTTTT
CASSGDRDWTEKLFF
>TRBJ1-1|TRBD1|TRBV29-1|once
TGCAGCGCATCGACAGGGCGCTCCCTTAACACTGAAGCTTTCTTT
CSASTGRSLNTEAFF
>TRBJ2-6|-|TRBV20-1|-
TGCAGTGCTCAGGGGGCCAACGTCCTGACTTTC
CSAQGANVLTF
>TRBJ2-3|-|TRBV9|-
TGTGCCAGCAGCGTGGGGCGGCACCCAGGCACAGATACGCAGTATTTT
CASSVGRHPGTDTQYF
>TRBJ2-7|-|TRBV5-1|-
TGCGCCAGCAGCTTCAACTACGAGCAGTACTTC
CASSFNYEQYF
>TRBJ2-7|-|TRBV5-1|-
TGCGCCAGCAGCCCAGGCCAGGGGCGAGCCTCCTACGAGCAGTACTTC
CASSPGQGRASYEQYF
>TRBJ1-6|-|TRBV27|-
TGTGCCAGCAGTCCTACCCGGGAAAAGGGAAATTCACCCCTCCACTTT
CASSPTREKGNSPLHF
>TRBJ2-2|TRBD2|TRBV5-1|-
TGCGCCAGCAGCTTGGGGCTAGCGGGGGGCCTATCCACCGGGGAGCTGTTTTTT
CASSLGLAGGLSTGELFF
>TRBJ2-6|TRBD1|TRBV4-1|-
TGCGCCAGCAGCCAAGACCCAGCAGGGACAGGGAGGTCCCCTGGGGCCAACGTCCTGACTTTC
CASSQDPAGTGRSPGANVLTF
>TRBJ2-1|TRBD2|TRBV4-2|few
TGTGCCAGCAGCCAAGATTCTAGCGGGGGGGCCTACAATGAGCAGTTCTTC
CASSQDSSGGAYNEQFF
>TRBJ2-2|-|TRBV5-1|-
TGCGCCAGCAGCGCGGGATGGAGGAACACCGGGGAGCTGTTTTTT
CASSAGWRNTGELFF
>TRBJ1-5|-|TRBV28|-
TGTGCCAGCAGCCAGGGGTTCCAGCCCCAGCATTTT
CASSQGFQPQHF
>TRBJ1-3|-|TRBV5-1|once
TGCGCCAGCAGCCTAAATGTCGGGTCTGGAAACACCATATATTTT
CASSLNVGSGNTIYF
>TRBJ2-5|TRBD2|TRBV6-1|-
TGTGCCAGCAGTGATAGTCTAGGACTAGCGGCCCAAGAGACCCAGTACTTC
CASSDSLGLAAQETQYF
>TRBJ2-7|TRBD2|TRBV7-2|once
TGTGCCAGCAGCTTACCGGGGGGAACCTACGAGCAGTACTTC
CASSLPGGTYEQYF
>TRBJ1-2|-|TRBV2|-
TGTGCCAGCAGTGCTGACCAGGTAGAACTCCACACCTTC
CASSADQVELHTF
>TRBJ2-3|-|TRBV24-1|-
TGTGCCACCAGTGACAACGGACTTGCGGGGTCGGACGCAGATACGCAGTATTTT
CATSDNGLAGSDADTQYF
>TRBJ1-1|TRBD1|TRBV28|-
TGTGCCAGCAGTTTATATGGACAGGGGTCGTTCTTT
CASSLYGQGSFF
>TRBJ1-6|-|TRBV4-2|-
TGTGCCAGCAGCCAATCCACCGGTTCACCCCTCCACTTT
CASSQSTGSPLHF
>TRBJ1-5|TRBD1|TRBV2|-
TGTGCCAGCAGTGTCAGGGGGTTATCTCAGCCCCAGCATTTT
CASSVRGLSQPQHF
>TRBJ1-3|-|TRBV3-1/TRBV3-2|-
TGTGCCAGCAGCCAAGGCGGGACTGGAAACACCATATATTTT
CASSQGGTGNTIYF
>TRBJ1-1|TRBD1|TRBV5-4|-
TGTGCCAGCGGAGGACAGGGGGCGAACACTGAAGCTTTCTTT
CASGGQGANTEAFF
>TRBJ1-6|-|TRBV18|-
TGTGCCAGCTCAAACCAGGAGGGTTATTCACCCCTCCACTTT
CASSNQEGYSPLHF
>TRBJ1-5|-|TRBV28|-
TGTGCCAGCAGTACCTACCAAGGGGGATTCGGCAATCAGCCCCAGCATTTT
CASSTYQGGFGNQPQHF
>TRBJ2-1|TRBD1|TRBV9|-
TGTGCCAGCAGTCTTACCGGGACAGTGTTCAATGAGCAGTTCTTC
CASSLTGTVFNEQFF
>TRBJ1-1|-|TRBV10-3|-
TGTGCCATCAGTGAGTCGACCAGGGTCGACACTGAAGCTTTCTTT
CAISESTRVDTEAFF
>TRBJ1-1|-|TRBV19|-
TGTGCCAGTACCTCTCGCGGCAGGGGGAACACTGAAGCTTTCTTT
CASTSRGRGNTEAFF
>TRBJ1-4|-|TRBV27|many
TGTGCCAGCAGTTTATGGGGACCGGGAGGGGATGAAAAACTGTTTTTT
CASSLWGPGGDEKLFF
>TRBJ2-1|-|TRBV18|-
TGTGCCAGCTCAAACCTGGCGGGCTCGAACAATGAGCAGTTCTTC
CASSNLAGSNNEQFF
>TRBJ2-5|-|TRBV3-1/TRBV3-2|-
TGTGCTACCAGGTCAGGGAACCAAGAGACCCAGTACTTC
CATRSGNQETQYF
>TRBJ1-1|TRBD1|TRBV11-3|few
TGTGCCAGCAGCTCACGACAGGGAGGTAAAGCTTTCTTT
CASSSRQGGKAFF
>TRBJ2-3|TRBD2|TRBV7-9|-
TGTGCCAGCAGCTCCCTTCTGCGGGGGGGCACAGATACGCAGTATTTT
CASSSLLRGGTDTQYF
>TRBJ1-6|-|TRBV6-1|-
TGTGCCAGCAGTGTCGACAGCAGCTCCTATAATTCACCCCTCCACTTT
CASSVDSSSYNSPLHF
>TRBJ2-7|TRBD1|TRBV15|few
TGTGCCACCAGCAGAGGGGATGGGACAGGGCTGACCTACGAGCAGTACTTC
CATSRGDGTGLTYEQYF